This passage covers 13 T cell receptor beta chains from one sample sequenced in a study of T cells in women clearing cervical HPV infection (dated by TCRdb to 2017 to 2018). Receptor libraries were prepared by the immunoSEQ multiplex PCR assay. This immuneACCESS table, as held by TCRdb, lists in-frame sequences with V and J called but not all clones. Of the missing ones, under half trace to an unresolved V gene in checked studies; the others have no known cause. This sample's clone table shows 15,000 or so clones. Over 8.5% of the sample is taken by the ten largest. Material for sequencing was blood buffy coat. All receptors come from a woman aged 18-70 years with a cervical HPV16 infection that either progressed to CIN3+ or cleared (not recorded which).

On this clone itself: The read ends 3 residues before the CDR3 terminus; that terminus is restored from the germline J gene. V is TRBV13 and J is TRBJ2-3; tentatively, D is TRBD1 (5 bases). Trimming took off 6 bases at V and 4 bases at J, with 11 bases between the two ends. Germline values: CDR1 PRHDT, CDR2 FYEKMQ (reference sequence). The CDR3 is 13 amino acids. The sequenced CDR3 bases are TGTGCCAGCAGGGGGCTAATCGCAGATACG. It codes for CASRGLIADT. In full, the CDR3 reads CASRGLIADTQYF.

Concerning this clone itself: Sequencing ends 3 residues short of the CDR3 end; the germline J gene provides the rest. The V call is TRBV19, the J call TRBJ1-2; possible D gene TRBD1, 5 bases. The CDR3 extends over 15 amino acids. V was cut by 0 bases and J by 5 bases, with 13 bases left in between. Germline assignment: CDR1 LNHDA and CDR2 SQIVND (reference sequence). The CDR3 is CASSIDLRTFYGYTF. The CDR3 bases that were read are TGTGCCAGTAGTATAGATCTGAGGACATTTTATGGC. Variable domain in full (rest from reference TRBV19 and TRBJ1-2): DGGITQSPKYLFRKEGQNVTLSCEQNLNHDAMYWYRQDPGQGLRLIYYSQIVNDFQKGDIAEGYSVSREKKESFPLTVTSAQKNPTAFYLCASSIDLRTFYGYTFGSGTRLTVV.

Partial CDR3 DNA: TGCGCCAGCAGCCCGGGGTGGGTCGACGGCTCCTACGAG. Translating it yields CASSPGWVDGSYE. The CDR3 as a whole reads CASSPGWVDGSYEQYF. This chain joins TRBV4-1 and TRBJ2-7, with a tentative D call TRBD2 (5 bases). Coverage ceases 3 residues before the CDR3 finishes, and the germline J gene fills in the end. The CDR3 runs 16 residues. The V end was cut by 4 bases, the J end by 0 bases, with 16 bases between. Germline V gives CDR1 MGHRA, CDR2 YSYEKL.

A note on this clone: Read coverage stops 3 residues before the CDR3 terminus; the germline J gene supplies the remainder. The chain uses TRBV28 and TRBJ2-2; 7 nucleotides match TRBD1. Germline lookup yields CDR1 MDHEN and CDR2 SYDVKM. This CDR3 contains 16 residues. J gave up 1 base and V 5 bases, and 7 bases lay outside the gene matches. The CDR3 bases that were read are TGTGCCAGCAGTGAAAACAGGGGTATGAACACCGGGGAG. Amino acids: CASSENRGMNTGE. The entire CDR3 protein is CASSENRGMNTGELFF.

With regard to this clone: The read gets to within 3 residues of the CDR3 end, and the germline J gene fills in the rest. The chain joins TRBV7-9 to TRBJ2-7, with 8 bases matching TRBD1. The germline V gene encodes CDR1 SEHNR and CDR2 FQNEAQ (reference sequence). The CDR3 contains 15 residues. The J segment lost 0 bases and the V segment lost 5 bases, leaving 6 bases of the junction unmatched. CDR3 DNA (partial): TGTGCCAGCAGCGGAGGACAGGGCCTCTCCTACGAG. Amino acid sequence: CASSGGQGLSYE. From start to end, the CDR3 is CASSGGQGLSYEQYF.

As to this clone: The read stops 3 residues short of the end of the CDR3; the missing end is completed from the germline J gene. V usage is TRBV20-1 and J usage is TRBJ2-6, with 10 bases fitting TRBD1. The CDR3 has 20 amino acids. V shed 4 bases and J 0 bases; nucleotides not matched to a gene: 15. Germline CDR1 reads DFQATT; CDR2 reads SNEGSKA (reference sequence). The sequenced CDR3 bases are TGCAGTGCTATTGGGGACAGGGGAAAACTTTCCGACTCTGGGGCCAACGTC. Protein product: CSAIGDRGKLSDSGANV. The CDR3, in full, reads CSAIGDRGKLSDSGANVLTF.

The CDR3 DNA, read in part, is TGTGCCAGCAGTGATACAGGCCTGTATGGC. It codes for CASSDTGLYG. The whole CDR3 is CASSDTGLYGYTF. This chain connects TRBV2 to TRBJ1-2, with a weak D call TRBD1 (5 bases). The read stops 3 residues short of the end of the CDR3; the missing end is completed from the germline J gene. Per the germline V gene, CDR1 is SNHLY and CDR2 is FYNNEI. This CDR3 contains 13 residues. Trimming took off 3 bases at V and 5 bases at J, with 10 bases between the two ends.

Of note for this clone: Read data end 3 residues before the CDR3 end; the end is taken from the germline J gene. The chain links TRBV20-1 to TRBJ1-2; weak D call: TRBD1 (5 bases). V lost 2 bases, J lost 4 bases, and 20 bases lay in between. Germline CDR1 is DFQATT and CDR2 is SNEGSKA (reference sequence). This CDR3 is 16 amino acids long. The DNA read from the CDR3 is TGCAGTGCTAGACTCTCCCCACAGGTCGCGATCTATGGC. Translating gives CSARLSPQVAIYG. The CDR3 reads in full as CSARLSPQVAIYGYTF.

As to this clone: The read finishes 3 residues shy of the CDR3 end, and the germline J gene is used to complete it. The genes are TRBV2 and TRBJ2-7; D unresolved. With 4 bases removed from V and 0 bases from J, the gap between germline ends came to 16 bases. Germline V gene data show CDR1 as SNHLY and CDR2 as FYNNEI. CDR3 length equals 16 residues. The sequenced part of the CDR3 DNA is TGTGCCAGCAGTGGTCCGAATGCGGTTAGCTCCTACGAG. Translation gives CASSGPNAVSSYE. The entire CDR3 reads CASSGPNAVSSYEQYF.

Points on this clone: The read terminates 3 residues before the CDR3 end, so the remaining end is supplied by the germline J gene. The chain combines TRBV11-2 with TRBJ1-4; the D gene is possibly TRBD1 (6 bases). CDR1 and CDR2 (germline): SGHAT, FQNNGV. The V and J ends lost 4 bases and 5 bases respectively, with 11 bases between them. There are 14 residues in the CDR3. The sequenced part of the CDR3 DNA is TGTGCCAGCAGCTCCGGACAGTTGAATGAAAAA. Its translation is CASSSGQLNEK. The CDR3 reads in full as CASSSGQLNEKLFF.

With regard to this clone: The read halts 3 residues ahead of the CDR3 end, with the missing end drawn from the germline J gene. V is TRBV6-1 and J is TRBJ2-6; 7 bases map to TRBD1. The V and J ends lost 4 bases and 2 bases, in that order; junction bases with no gene match: 5. Germline values: CDR1 MNHNS, CDR2 SASEGT. The CDR3 spans 16 residues. This chain's CDR3 is CASSATGAPGANVLTF. Partial CDR3 DNA: TGTGCCAGCAGTGCCACAGGGGCGCCTGGGGCCAACGTC.

Of note for this clone: A read error may produce the germline difference seen at one junction end. The CDR3 end lies 3 residues beyond the end of the read and is filled in from the germline J gene. The chain links TRBV7-2 to TRBJ1-5; no reliable D call. The CDR3 length is 12 residues. The germline gives CDR1 SGHTA, CDR2 FQGNSA. The CDR3 bases that were read are TGTGCCAGCAACTTAATAGCACAGCCC. It specifies CASNLIAQP. The complete CDR3 reads CASNLIAQPQHF.

With respect to this clone: The read terminates 3 residues before the CDR3 end, so the remaining end is supplied by the germline J gene. The J gene is TRBJ2-4, the V gene TRBV5-6; 8 positions agree with TRBD1. Germline V CDR1 and CDR2: SGHDT, YYEEEE. The CDR3 totals 12 residues. The ends lost 7 bases at V and 7 bases at J; junction bases unmatched: 4. CDR3 loop: CASARQGNIQYF. The sequenced part of the CDR3 DNA is TGTGCCAGCGCAAGACAGGGGAACATT.